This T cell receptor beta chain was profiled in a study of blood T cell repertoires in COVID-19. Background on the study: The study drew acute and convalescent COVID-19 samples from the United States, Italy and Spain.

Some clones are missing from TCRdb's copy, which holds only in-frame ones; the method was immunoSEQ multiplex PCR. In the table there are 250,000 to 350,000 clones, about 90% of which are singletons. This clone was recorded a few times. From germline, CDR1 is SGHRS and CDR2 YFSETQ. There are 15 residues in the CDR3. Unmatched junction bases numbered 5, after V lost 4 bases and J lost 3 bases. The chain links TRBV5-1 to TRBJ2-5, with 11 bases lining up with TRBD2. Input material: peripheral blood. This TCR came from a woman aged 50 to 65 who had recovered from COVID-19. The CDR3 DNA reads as TGCGCCAGCAGCCTCACGACTAGCGGGGAAGAGACCCAGTACTTC. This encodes CASSLTTSGEETQYF.